This TCR beta chain is from a study of memory CD4+ T cells and cytomegalovirus serostatus. Turning to the study itself: Healthy Belgian adult donors included roughly ten CMV-positive and 20 to 30 CMV-negative people.

V was pared by 2 bases and J by 5 bases, with 11 bases between. The CDR3 spans 13 residues. CDR1 and CDR2 (germline): SGHRS, YFSETQ. The sort gate was single viable CD3+CD4+CD8-CD45RO+ cells for memory CD4+ T cells. Total CD4+ T cells were enriched by CD4 positive selection. Under the authors' procedure: After removing out-of-frame reads, 2 million to 2.5 million distinct TCRbeta sequences remained. Method: immunoSEQ multiplex PCR; TCRdb's copy keeps in-frame clones and lacks some. Clonal size and the V and J genes are those of that table, whereas D and trimming came from the DNA. The sample gives around 25,000 clones, about 80% of which show up once; 0.95% to 1.1% is in the top ten.

The rearrangement uses TRBV5-1 and TRBJ2-7; D gene uncertain. The sample was memory CD4+ T cells from blood. The clonotype was recovered from an adult in good health and CMV-seronegative. The CDR3 DNA sequence: TGCGCCAGCAGCTTAGTAGGTTGGGACGAGCAGTACTTC. The encoded protein is CASSLVGWDEQYF.